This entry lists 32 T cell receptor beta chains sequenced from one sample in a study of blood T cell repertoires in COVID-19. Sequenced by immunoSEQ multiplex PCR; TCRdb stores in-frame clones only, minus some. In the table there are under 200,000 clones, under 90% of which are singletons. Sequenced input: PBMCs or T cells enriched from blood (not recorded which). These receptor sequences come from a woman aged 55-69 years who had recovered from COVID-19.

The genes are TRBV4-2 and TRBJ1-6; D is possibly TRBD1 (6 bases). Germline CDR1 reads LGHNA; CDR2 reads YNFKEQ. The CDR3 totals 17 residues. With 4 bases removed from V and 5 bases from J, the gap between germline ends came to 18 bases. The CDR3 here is CASSLDPSQGDNSPLHF. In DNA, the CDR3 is TGTGCCAGCAGCCTAGACCCATCACAGGGCGATAATTCACCCCTCCACTTT.

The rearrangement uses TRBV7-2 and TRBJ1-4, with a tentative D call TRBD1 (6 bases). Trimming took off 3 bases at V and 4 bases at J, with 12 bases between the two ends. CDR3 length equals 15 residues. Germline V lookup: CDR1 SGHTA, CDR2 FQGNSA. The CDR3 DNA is TGTGCCAGCAGCTTTTTCAGGGACATTAATGAAAAACTGTTTTTT. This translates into CASSFFRDINEKLFF.

Here the CDR3 DNA reads TGTGCCAGCAGCTTAGTTACCAGCGGGCCCACAGATACGCAGTATTTT. Residues: CASSLVTSGPTDTQYF. The rearrangement links TRBV7-8 to TRBJ2-3; TRBD2 is a possible D gene (6 bases). Per the germline V gene, CDR1 is SGHVS and CDR2 is FQNEAQ. CDR3 length equals 16 residues. The V gene lost 1 base and the J gene lost 2 bases, with 13 bases spanning the gap.

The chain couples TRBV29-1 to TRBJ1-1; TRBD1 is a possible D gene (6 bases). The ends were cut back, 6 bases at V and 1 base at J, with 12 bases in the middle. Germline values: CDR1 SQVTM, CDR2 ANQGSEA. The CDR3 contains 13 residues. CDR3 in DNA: TGCAGCGTCGAAAGACAGGAGAACACTGAAGCTTTCTTT. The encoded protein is CSVERQENTEAFF.

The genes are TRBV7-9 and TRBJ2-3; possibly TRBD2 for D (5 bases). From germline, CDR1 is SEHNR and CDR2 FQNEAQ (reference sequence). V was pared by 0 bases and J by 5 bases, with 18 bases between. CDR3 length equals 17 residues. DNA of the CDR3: TGTGCCAGCAGCTTAGCGCCGGGAAAAGTGGGTGAAGATACGCAGTATTTT. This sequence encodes CASSLAPGKVGEDTQYF.

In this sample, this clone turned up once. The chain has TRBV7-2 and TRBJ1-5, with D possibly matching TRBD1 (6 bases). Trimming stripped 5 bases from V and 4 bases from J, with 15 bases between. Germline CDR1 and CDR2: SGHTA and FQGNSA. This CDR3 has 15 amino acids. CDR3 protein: CASSPQGLSNQPQHF. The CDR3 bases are TGTGCCAGCAGCCCACAGGGTTTGAGTAATCAGCCCCAGCATTTT.

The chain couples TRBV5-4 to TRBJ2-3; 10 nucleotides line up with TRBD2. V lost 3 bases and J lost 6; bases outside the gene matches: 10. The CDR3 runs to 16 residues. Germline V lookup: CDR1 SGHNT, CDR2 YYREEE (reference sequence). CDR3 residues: CASSSKRGGPWDTQYF. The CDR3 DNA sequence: TGTGCCAGCAGCTCTAAGCGGGGGGGTCCCTGGGATACGCAGTATTTT.

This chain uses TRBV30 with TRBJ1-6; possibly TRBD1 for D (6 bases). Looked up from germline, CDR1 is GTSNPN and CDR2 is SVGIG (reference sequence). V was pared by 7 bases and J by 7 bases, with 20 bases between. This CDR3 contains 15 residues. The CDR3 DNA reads TGTGCCTTGGGCCCCAGGGCAGGGGTGAATTCACCCCTCCACTTT. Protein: CALGPRAGVNSPLHF.

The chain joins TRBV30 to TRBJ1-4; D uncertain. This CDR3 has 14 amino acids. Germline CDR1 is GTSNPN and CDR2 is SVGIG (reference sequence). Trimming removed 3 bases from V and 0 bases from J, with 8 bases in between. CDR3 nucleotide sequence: TGTGCCTGGAGACTAGCCGCAACTAATGAAAAACTGTTTTTT. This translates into CAWRLAATNEKLFF.

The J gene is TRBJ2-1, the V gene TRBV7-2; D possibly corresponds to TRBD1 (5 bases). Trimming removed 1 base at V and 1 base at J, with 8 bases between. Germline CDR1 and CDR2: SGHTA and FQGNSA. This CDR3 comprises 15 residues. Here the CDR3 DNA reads TGTGCCAGCAGCTTAGGGCAGGGTTCCTACAATGAGCAGTTCTTC. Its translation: CASSLGQGSYNEQFF.

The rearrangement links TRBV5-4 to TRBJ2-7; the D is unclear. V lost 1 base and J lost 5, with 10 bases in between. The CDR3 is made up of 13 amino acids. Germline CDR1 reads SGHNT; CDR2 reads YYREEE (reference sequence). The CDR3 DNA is TGTGCCAGCAGCTTGTCGGGTTCCAACGAGCAGTACTTC. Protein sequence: CASSLSGSNEQYF.

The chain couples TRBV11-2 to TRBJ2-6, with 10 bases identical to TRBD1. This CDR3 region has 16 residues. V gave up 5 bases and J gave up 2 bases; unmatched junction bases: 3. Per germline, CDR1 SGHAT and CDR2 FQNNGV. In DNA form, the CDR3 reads TGTGCCAGCAGCAAGACAGGGGGCACTGGGGCCAACGTCCTGACTTTC. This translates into CASSKTGGTGANVLTF.

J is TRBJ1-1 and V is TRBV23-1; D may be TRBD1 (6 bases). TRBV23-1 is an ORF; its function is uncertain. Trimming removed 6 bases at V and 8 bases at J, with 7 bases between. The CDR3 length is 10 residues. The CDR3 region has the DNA TGCGCCAGCAGAGGGACAGAAGCTTTCTTT. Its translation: CASRGTEAFF.

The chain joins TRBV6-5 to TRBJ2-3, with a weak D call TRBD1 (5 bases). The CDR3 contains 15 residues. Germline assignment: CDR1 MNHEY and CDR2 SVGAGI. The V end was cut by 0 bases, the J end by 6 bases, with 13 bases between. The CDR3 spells CASSYSNQGSDTQYF. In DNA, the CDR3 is TGTGCCAGCAGTTACTCGAACCAGGGTTCCGATACGCAGTATTTT.

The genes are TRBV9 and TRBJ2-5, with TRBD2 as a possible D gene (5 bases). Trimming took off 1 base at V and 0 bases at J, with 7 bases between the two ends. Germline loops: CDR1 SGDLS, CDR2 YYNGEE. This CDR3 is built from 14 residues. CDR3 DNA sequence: TGTGCCAGCAGCGTATCGGGGAACCAAGAGACCCAGTACTTC. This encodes CASSVSGNQETQYF.

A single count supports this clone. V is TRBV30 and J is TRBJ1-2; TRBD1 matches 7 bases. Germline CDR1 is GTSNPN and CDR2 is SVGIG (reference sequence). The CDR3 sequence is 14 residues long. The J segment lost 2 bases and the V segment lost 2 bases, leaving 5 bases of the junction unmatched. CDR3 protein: CAWSRTGFNYGYTF. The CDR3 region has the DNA TGTGCCTGGAGTAGGACAGGTTTCAACTATGGCTACACCTTC.

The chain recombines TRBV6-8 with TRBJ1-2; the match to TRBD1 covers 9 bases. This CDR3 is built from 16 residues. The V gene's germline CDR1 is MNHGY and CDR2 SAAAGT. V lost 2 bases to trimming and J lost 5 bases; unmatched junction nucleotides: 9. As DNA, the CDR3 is TGTGCCAGCAGTTACACGACAGGGGGGTTTTGTTATGGCTACACCTTC. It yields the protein CASSYTTGGFCYGYTF.

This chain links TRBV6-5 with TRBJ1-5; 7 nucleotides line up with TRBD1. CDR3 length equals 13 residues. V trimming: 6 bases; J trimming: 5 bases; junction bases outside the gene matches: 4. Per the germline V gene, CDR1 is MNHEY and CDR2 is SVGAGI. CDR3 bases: TGTGCCAGCAGAACAGGGGAGGATCAGCCCCAGCATTTT. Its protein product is CASRTGEDQPQHF.

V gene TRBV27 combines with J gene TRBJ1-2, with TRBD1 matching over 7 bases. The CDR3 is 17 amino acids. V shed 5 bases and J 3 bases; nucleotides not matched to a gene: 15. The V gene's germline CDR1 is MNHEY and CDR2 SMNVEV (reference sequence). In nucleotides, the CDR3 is TGTGCCAGCAGTCCCCGGCTCGACAGGGTCTTACACTATGGCTACACCTTC. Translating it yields CASSPRLDRVLHYGYTF.

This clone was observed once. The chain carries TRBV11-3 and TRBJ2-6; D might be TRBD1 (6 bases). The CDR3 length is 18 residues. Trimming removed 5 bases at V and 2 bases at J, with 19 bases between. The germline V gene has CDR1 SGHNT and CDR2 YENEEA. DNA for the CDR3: TGTGCCAGCAGCCAAGGTTCGGGCAGGGGTACTGGGGCCAACGTCCTGACTTTC. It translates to CASSQGSGRGTGANVLTF.

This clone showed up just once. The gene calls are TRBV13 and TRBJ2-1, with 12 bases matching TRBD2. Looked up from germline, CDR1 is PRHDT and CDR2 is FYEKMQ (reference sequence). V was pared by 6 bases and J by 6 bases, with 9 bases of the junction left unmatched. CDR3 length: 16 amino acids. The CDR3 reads CASSYLAGGLSNEQFF. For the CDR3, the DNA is TGTGCCAGCAGTTACCTAGCGGGGGGGCTGAGCAATGAGCAGTTCTTC.

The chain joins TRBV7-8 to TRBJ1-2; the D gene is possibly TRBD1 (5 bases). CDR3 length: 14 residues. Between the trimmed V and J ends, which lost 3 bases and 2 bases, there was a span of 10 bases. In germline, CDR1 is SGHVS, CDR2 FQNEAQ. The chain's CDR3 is CASSLTDSNYGYTF. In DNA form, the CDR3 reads TGTGCCAGCAGCTTGACAGATTCGAACTATGGCTACACCTTC. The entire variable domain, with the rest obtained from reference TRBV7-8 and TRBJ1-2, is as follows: GAGVSQSPRYKVAKRGQDVALRCDPISGHVSLFWYQQALGQGPEFLTYFQNEAQLDKSGLPSDRFFAERPEGSVSTLKIQRTQQEDSAVYLCASSLTDSNYGYTFGSGTRLTVV.

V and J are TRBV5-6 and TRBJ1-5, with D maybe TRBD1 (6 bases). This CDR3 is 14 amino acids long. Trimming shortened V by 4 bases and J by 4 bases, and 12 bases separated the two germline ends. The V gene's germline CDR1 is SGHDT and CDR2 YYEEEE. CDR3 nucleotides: TGTGCCAGCAGCATAGGGGGTTTGAATCAGCCCCAGCATTTT. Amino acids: CASSIGGLNQPQHF.

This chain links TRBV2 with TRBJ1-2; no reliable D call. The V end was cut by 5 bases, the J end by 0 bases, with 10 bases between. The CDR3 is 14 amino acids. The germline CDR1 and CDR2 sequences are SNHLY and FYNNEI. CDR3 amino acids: CASSPDGTNYGYTF. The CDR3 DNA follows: TGTGCCAGCAGTCCGGACGGGACTAACTATGGCTACACCTTC.

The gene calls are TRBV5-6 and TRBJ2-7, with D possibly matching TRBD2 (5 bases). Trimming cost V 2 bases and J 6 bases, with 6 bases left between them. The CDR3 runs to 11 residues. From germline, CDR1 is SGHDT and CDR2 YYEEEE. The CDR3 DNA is TGTGCCAGCAGCTTCGCGGGCGAGCAGTACTTC. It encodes CASSFAGEQYF.

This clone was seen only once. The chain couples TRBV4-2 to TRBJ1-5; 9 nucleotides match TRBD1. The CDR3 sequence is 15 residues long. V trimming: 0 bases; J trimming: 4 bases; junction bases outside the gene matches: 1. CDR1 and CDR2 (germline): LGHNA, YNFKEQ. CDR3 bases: TGTGCCAGCAGCCAAGACGGGACAGGGAATCAGCCCCAGCATTTT. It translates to CASSQDGTGNQPQHF.

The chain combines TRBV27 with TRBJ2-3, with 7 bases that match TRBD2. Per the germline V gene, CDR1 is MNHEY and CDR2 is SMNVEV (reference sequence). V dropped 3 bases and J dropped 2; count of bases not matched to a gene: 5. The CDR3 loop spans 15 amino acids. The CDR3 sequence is CASSLGGVNTDTQYF. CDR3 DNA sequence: TGTGCCAGCAGTTTGGGAGGGGTTAACACAGATACGCAGTATTTT.

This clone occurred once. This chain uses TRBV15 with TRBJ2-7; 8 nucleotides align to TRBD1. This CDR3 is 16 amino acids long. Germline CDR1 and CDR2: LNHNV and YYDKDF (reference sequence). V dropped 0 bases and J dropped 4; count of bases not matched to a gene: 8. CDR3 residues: CATSRESDRALYEQYF. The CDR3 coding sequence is TGTGCCACCAGCAGAGAATCGGACAGGGCCTTATACGAGCAGTACTTC.

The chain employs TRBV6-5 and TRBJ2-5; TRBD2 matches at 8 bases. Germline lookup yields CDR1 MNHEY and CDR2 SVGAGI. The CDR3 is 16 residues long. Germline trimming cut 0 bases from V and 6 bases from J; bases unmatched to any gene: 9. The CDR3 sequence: CASSYSKASGLKTQYF. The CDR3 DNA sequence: TGTGCCAGCAGTTACTCGAAGGCTAGCGGGCTGAAGACCCAGTACTTC.

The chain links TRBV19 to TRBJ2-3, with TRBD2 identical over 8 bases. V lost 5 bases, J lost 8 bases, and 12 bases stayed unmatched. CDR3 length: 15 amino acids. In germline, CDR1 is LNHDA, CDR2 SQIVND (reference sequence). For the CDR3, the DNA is TGTGCCAGTAGTTCAACGGGGGGGCGCACGGGTACGCAGTATTTT. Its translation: CASSSTGGRTGTQYF.

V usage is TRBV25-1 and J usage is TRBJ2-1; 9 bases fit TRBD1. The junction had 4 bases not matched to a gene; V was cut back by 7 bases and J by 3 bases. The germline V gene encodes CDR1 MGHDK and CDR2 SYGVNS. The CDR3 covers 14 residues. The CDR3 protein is CASIRTGVYNEQFF. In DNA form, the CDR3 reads TGTGCCAGCATACGGACAGGGGTCTACAATGAGCAGTTCTTC.

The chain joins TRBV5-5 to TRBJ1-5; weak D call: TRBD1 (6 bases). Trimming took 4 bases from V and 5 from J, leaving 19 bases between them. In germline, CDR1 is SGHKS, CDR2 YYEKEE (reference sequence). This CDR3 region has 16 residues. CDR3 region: CASSRALTGTHQPQHF. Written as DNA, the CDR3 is TGTGCCAGCAGCCGCGCCCTGACAGGAACTCATCAGCCCCAGCATTTT.